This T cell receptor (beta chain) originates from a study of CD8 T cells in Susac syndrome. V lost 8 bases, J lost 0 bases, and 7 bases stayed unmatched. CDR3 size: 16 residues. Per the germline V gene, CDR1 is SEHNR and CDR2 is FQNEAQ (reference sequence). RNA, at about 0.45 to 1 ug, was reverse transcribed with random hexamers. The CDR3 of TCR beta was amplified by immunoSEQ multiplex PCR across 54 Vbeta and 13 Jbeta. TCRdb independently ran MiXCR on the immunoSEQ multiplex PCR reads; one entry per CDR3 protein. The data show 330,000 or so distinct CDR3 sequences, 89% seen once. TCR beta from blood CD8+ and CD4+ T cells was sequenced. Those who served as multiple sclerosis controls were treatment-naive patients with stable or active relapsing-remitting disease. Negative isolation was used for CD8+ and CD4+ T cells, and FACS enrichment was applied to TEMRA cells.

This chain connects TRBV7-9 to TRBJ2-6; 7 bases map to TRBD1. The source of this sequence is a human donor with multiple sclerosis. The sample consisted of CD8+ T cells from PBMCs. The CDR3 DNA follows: TGTGCCAGCCCTCCCACAGGGGTCTCTGGGGCCAACGTCCTGACTTTC. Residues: CASPPTGVSGANVLTF. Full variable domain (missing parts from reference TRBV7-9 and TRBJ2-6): DTGVSQNPRHKITKRGQNVTFRCDPISEHNRLYWYRQTLGQGPEFLTYFQNEAQLEKSRLLSDRFSAERPKGSFSTLEIQRTEQGDSAMYLCASPPTGVSGANVLTFGAGSRLTVL.